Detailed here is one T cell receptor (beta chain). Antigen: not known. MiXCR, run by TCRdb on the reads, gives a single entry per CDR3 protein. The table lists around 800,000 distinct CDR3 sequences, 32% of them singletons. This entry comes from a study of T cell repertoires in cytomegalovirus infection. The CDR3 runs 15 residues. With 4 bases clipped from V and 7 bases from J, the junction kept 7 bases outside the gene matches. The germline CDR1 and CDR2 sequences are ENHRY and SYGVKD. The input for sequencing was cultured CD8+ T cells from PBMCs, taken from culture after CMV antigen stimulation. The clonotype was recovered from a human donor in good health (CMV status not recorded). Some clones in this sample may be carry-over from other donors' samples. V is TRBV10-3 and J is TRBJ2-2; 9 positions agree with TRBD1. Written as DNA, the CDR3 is TGTGCCATCAGTGGTACAGGGGGCCGGATCGGGGAGCTGTTTTTT. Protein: CAISGTGGRIGELFF.